Listed here are 11 T cell receptor beta chains from one sample, sequenced in a study of blood T cell repertoires in COVID-19. Data came from immunoSEQ multiplex PCR; TCRdb stores just in-frame clones and leaves some out. The sample shows under 300,000 clones, more than 75% of them seen only once. The sample consisted of PBMCs or T cells enriched from blood (not recorded which). Receptor source: a woman aged 45 to 65 who had recovered from COVID-19.

The J gene is TRBJ2-5, the V gene TRBV24-1; no reliable D call. Trimming removed 8 bases at V and 0 bases at J, with 9 bases between. The CDR3 extends over 13 amino acids. Germline CDR1 KGHDR, CDR2 SFDVKD. As DNA, the CDR3 is TGTGCCACCAAAGACGGGTACCAAGAGACCCAGTACTTC. It codes for CATKDGYQETQYF.

In this sample, this clone turned up once. The chain is built from TRBV18 and TRBJ1-5; D not certain. Trimming pared 0 bases from V and 4 bases from J, leaving 13 bases between. Germline CDR1 is KGHSH and CDR2 is LQKENI. This CDR3 spans 16 amino acids. The CDR3 spells CASSPPGSGSNQPQHF. CDR3 coding DNA: TGTGCCAGCTCACCACCCGGATCTGGGAGTAATCAGCCCCAGCATTTT.

This clone was counted a few times. The J gene is TRBJ1-6, the V gene TRBV6-2 or TRBV6-3; no clear D. V gave up 0 bases and J gave up 6 bases, with 15 bases separating them. CDR3 length equals 17 residues. Germline loops: CDR1 MNHEY, CDR2 SVGEGT. In DNA form, the CDR3 reads TGTGCCAGCAGTTACTCGCCGGGATTTGGGATTAATTCACCCCTCCACTTT. It specifies CASSYSPGFGINSPLHF.

In nucleotides, the CDR3 is TGTGCCAGCTCGGAGGGAGCCAGCACAGATACGCAGTATTTT. It is translated as CASSEGASTDTQYF. The chain uses TRBV18 and TRBJ2-3; the D gene is possibly TRBD2 (6 bases). Trimming took off 6 bases at V and 0 bases at J, with 10 bases between the two ends. CDR3 length: 14 residues. Germline assignment: CDR1 KGHSH and CDR2 LQKENI.

V and J are TRBV4-1 and TRBJ1-4, with TRBD1 matching 8 bases. CDR1 is MGHRA and CDR2 is YSYEKL in the germline V gene. The CDR3 length is 15 residues. V lost 2 bases and J lost 8; bases outside the gene matches: 7. The CDR3 DNA sequence: TGCGCCAGCAGCCAACCAGGGGGCGAATACGAAAAACTGTTTTTT. Translation: CASSQPGGEYEKLFF.

This chain links TRBV18 with TRBJ2-3; 12 bases agree with TRBD1. CDR3 size: 16 residues. Germline lookup yields CDR1 KGHSH and CDR2 LQKENI. J gave up 5 bases and V 9 bases, and 12 bases lay outside the gene matches. In DNA form, the CDR3 reads TGTGCCAGTCAAGCATCCGGGACAGGGGGCCTAGATACGCAGTATTTT. Translating it yields CASQASGTGGLDTQYF.

This CDR3 is CAWLPGHLLGNQPQHF. In DNA, the CDR3 is TGTGCCTGGCTTCCGGGACACTTATTGGGCAATCAGCCCCAGCATTTT. The chain combines TRBV30 with TRBJ1-5; D is perhaps TRBD1 (6 bases). CDR3 length: 16 residues. Germline assignment: CDR1 GTSNPN and CDR2 SVGIG (reference sequence). Trimming shortened V by 5 bases and J by 2 bases, and 19 bases separated the two germline ends.

The chain links TRBV6-5 to TRBJ2-7, with TRBD2 matching 7 bases. J gave up 6 bases and V 2 bases, and 7 bases lay outside the gene matches. This CDR3 is built from 14 residues. CDR1 and CDR2 from the germline V gene are MNHEY and SVGAGI. This CDR3 reads CASSYGTTFSEQYF. CDR3 in DNA: TGTGCCAGCAGTTACGGGACTACCTTCTCCGAGCAGTACTTC.

The gene calls are TRBV15 and TRBJ1-6; D is undetermined. The V gene's germline CDR1 is LNHNV and CDR2 YYDKDF (reference sequence). The V end was cut by 4 bases, the J end by 6 bases, with 13 bases between. This CDR3 comprises 15 residues. In DNA form, the CDR3 reads TGTGCCACCAGCAATCGGACGGGAAGTAATTCACCCCTCCACTTT. This translates into CATSNRTGSNSPLHF.

The V call is TRBV7-3, the J call TRBJ2-7, with D possibly being TRBD1 (5 bases). V lost 7 bases to trimming and J lost 3 bases, with 22 bases between them. Germline assignment: CDR1 SGHTA and CDR2 FQGTGA. CDR3 size: 16 residues. The CDR3 region has the DNA TGTGCCAGCATCTCACAGGTTCCAGGGTCCTGCTACGAGCAGTACTTC. It encodes CASISQVPGSCYEQYF.

This chain connects TRBV18 to TRBJ2-7; 8 nucleotides agree with TRBD2. The CDR3 consists of 19 residues. The junction had 22 bases not matched to a gene; V was cut back by 6 bases and J by 3 bases. CDR1 is KGHSH, CDR2 LQKENI, per germline. The CDR3, as DNA: TGTGCCAGCTCCCCCGGGACTAGTCTATCCGCGTTCTGGAACTACGAGCAGTACTTC. Its translation: CASSPGTSLSAFWNYEQYF.